Here is one T cell receptor (beta chain) with its context. What it recognizes is unknown. The CDR3 has 18 residues. V lost 0 bases, J lost 8 bases, and 20 bases lay in between. The sample belongs to a study of early T cells in non-severe SARS-CoV-2 infection. Study as a whole: Sequenced material consisted of bulk RNA (from unsorted whole blood), and chains were unpaired.

Overall study results and limits: CD4 and private specificities were missed by VDJdb matching, which favored anti-spike CD8 responses.

Researchers attached unique molecular identifiers to individual cDNA molecules. MiXCR was run by TCRdb on the 5' RACE reads, yielding one entry per CDR3 protein. The sample includes 42,000 or so distinct CDR3 sequences, approximately 10% of them seen just once. Sequences were obtained from whole blood. The chain employs TRBV23-1 and TRBJ1-6; tentatively, D is TRBD1 (5 bases). TRBV23-1 falls under the ORF class, with uncertain function. The clonotype was recovered from an adult who was a healthcare worker with PCR-confirmed SARS-CoV-2 infection or an uninfected control (not recorded which). The CDR3, as DNA: TGCGCCAGCAGTCAATCCGACCGGGGGAATCTAGGGGATTCACCCCTCCACTTT. This sequence encodes CASSQSDRGNLGDSPLHF.